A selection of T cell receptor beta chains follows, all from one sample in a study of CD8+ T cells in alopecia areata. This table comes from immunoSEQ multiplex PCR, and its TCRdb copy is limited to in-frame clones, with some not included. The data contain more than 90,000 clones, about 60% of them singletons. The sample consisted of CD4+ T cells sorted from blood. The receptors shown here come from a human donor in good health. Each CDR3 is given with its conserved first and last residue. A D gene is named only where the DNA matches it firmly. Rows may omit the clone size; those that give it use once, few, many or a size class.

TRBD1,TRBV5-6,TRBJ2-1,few,CASSSPDRADNEQFF,TGTGCCAGCAGCTCTCCGGACAGGGCGGACAATGAGCAGTTCTTC
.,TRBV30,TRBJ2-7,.,CAWSVSASGEQYF,TGTGCCTGGAGTGTATCTGCGTCCGGCGAGCAGTACTTC
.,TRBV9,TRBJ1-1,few,CASSVVLNTEAFF,TGTGCCAGCAGCGTAGTGTTGAACACTGAAGCTTTCTTT
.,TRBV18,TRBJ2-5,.,CASSPVREETQYF,TGTGCCAGCTCACCAGTGCGGGAAGAGACCCAGTACTTC
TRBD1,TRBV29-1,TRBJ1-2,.,CSAVKPDRPGYTF,TGCAGCGCTGTGAAACCGGACAGGCCCGGCTACACCTTC
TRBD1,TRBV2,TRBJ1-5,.,CASRGGQVTNQPQHF,TGTGCCAGCAGGGGAGGACAGGTTACCAATCAGCCCCAGCATTTT
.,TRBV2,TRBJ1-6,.,CASSRGSYNSPLHF,TGTGCCAGCAGTCGGGGGTCATATAATTCACCCCTCCACTTT
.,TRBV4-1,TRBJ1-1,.,CASSRLQGLNTEAFF,TGCGCCAGCAGCCGCCTCCAGGGGTTGAACACTGAAGCTTTCTTT
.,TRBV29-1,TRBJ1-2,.,CSVEEAGYGYTF,TGCAGCGTTGAAGAGGCGGGCTATGGCTACACCTTC
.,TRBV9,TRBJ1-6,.,CASSSSGGFNSPLHF,TGTGCCAGCAGCTCCAGTGGGGGGTTCAATTCACCCCTCCACTTT
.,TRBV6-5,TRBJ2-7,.,CASSYLGAGAYEQYF,TGTGCCAGCAGTTACTTGGGGGCAGGGGCCTACGAGCAGTACTTC
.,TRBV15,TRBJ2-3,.,CATSGAGPTDTQYF,TGTGCCACCAGCGGAGCAGGGCCCACAGATACGCAGTATTTT
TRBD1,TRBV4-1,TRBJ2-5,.,CASSQSTFFGTGAYQETQYF,TGCGCCAGCAGCCAAAGTACCTTTTTCGGAACAGGGGCCTACCAAGAGACCCAGTACTTC
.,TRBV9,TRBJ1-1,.,CASSVATGGEAFF,TGTGCCAGCAGCGTAGCTACTGGCGGTGAAGCTTTCTTT
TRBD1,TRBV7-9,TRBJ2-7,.,CASSSTGTGFHEQYF,TGTGCCAGCAGCTCCACCGGGACAGGGTTCCACGAGCAGTACTTC
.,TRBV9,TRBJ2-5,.,CASSTLLAPGETQYF,TGTGCCAGCAGCACCCTCCTAGCACCGGGAGAGACCCAGTACTTC
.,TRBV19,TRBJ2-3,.,CASSIPPWDTQYF,TGTGCCAGTAGTATTCCCCCTTGGGATACGCAGTATTTT
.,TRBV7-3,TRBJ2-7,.,CASSPSPDRSHEQYF,TGTGCCAGCAGCCCATCACCGGACCGCTCTCACGAGCAGTACTTC